Below, one T cell receptor beta chain is given with its context. No antigen is known for it. The data derive from a study of beta chain features in type 1 diabetes. Study-level findings and limits: For Type 1 diabetes patients, all four CD4+ subsets carried TCRB CDR3s that were moderately but significantly shorter.

The study reverse transcribed the entire isolated RNA, so it sequenced expressed TCRB transcripts. Using immunoSEQ multiplex PCR, the repertoire was profiled, and TCRdb retains in-frame clones only, with some absent. The repertoire includes 630,000 or so clones, about 14% of them detected once, and just under 0.04% sits in the top ten. The CDR3 has 14 amino acids. Deletions cut 5 bases from V and 6 bases from J, with 17 bases between. CDR1 and CDR2 from the germline V gene are MDHEN and SYDVKM. The specimen sequenced was naive CD4+ T cells from blood. The sequence came from a man aged 18 to 29 with type 1 diabetes. The J gene is TRBJ2-7, the V gene TRBV28; D tentatively reads TRBD1 or TRBD2 (5 bases each). The CDR3 nucleotides are TGTGCCAGCAGTACGGAACTTTCGAGGGGCGAGCAGTACTTC. The encoded protein is CASSTELSRGEQYF.